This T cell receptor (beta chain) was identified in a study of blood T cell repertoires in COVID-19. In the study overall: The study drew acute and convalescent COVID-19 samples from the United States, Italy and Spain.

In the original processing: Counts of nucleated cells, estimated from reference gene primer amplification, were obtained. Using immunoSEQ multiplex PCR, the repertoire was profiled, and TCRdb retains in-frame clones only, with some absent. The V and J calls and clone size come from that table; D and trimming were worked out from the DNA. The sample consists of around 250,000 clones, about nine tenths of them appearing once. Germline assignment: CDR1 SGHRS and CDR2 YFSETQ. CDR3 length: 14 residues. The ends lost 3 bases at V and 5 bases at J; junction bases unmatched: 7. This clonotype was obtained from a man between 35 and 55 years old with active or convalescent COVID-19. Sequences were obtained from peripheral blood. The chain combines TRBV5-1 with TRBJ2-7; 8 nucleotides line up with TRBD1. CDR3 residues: CASSSGGAGNEQYF. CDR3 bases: TGCGCCAGCAGCTCAGGGGGCGCCGGCAACGAGCAGTACTTC. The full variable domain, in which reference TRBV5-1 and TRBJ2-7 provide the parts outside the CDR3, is KAGVTQTPRYLIKTRGQQVTLSCSPISGHRSVSWYQQTPGQGLQFLFEYFSETQRNKGNFPGRFSGRQFSNSRSEMNVSTLELGDSALYLCASSSGGAGNEQYFGPGTRLTVT.